The 16 T cell receptor beta chains reported below all come from one sample, sequenced in a study of T cells in Graves' hyperthyroidism and ophthalmopathy. RNA transcripts served as the template for amplifying TCR beta CDR3 regions. The HTBI set primed first-round TCR CDR3 RT-PCR. Each CDR3 protein is one row after TCRdb ran MiXCR on the multiplex PCR reads. The sample has roughly 380,000 distinct CDR3 sequences; roughly 14% are singletons. The sample was blood. These receptors were collected from a young man with Graves' hyperthyroidism that later progressed to Graves' ophthalmopathy.

This clonotype was seen repeatedly, ten times or more. The J gene is TRBJ1-2, the V gene TRBV25-1, with D perhaps TRBD1 (6 bases). The V gene's germline CDR1 is MGHDK and CDR2 SYGVNS. Deletions cut 5 bases from V and 8 bases from J, with 12 bases between. The CDR3 runs to 12 residues. CDR3 coding DNA: TGTGCCAGCAGTTTTCAGGGGAGGGGCTACACCTTC. Residues: CASSFQGRGYTF.

This clonotype appeared many times. V is TRBV7-9 and J is TRBJ2-2, with 7 bases matching TRBD1. V gave up 5 bases and J gave up 1 base; unmatched junction bases: 13. The CDR3 spans 18 residues. Germline lookup yields CDR1 SEHNR and CDR2 FQNEAQ (reference sequence). CDR3 sequence: CASSEPGQNFLNTGELFF. DNA for the CDR3: TGTGCCAGCAGCGAGCCGGGACAGAATTTCCTGAACACCGGGGAGCTGTTTTTT.

This clonotype was found many times. The CDR3 nucleotides are TGTGCCAGCAGTTTTTCCGGGGAGAACACAGATACGCAGTATTTT. It is translated as CASSFSGENTDTQYF. The J gene is TRBJ2-3, the V gene TRBV27; the D gene is possibly TRBD2 (5 bases). The CDR3 consists of 15 residues. V lost 3 bases and J lost 2, with 12 bases in between. Germline V CDR1 and CDR2: MNHEY, SMNVEV (reference sequence).

This clonotype was recorded many times. This chain connects TRBV12-3 or TRBV12-4 to TRBJ1-3, with D perhaps TRBD1 (6 bases). The CDR3 consists of 15 residues. V was clipped by 1 base and J by 0 bases, with 7 bases between them. The CDR3, as DNA: TGTGCCAGCAGTTTAGGGACAGTCTCTGGAAACACCATATATTTT. Protein sequence: CASSLGTVSGNTIYF.

DNA of the CDR3: TGCAGCGTTGGGGAGACGAACACCGGGGAGCTGTTTTTT. Translating gives CSVGETNTGELFF. The chain carries TRBV29-1 and TRBJ2-2; a possible D gene is TRBD2 (5 bases). The CDR3 is made up of 13 amino acids. Deletions cut 4 bases from V and 0 bases from J, with 6 bases between. Germline V gene data show CDR1 as SQVTM and CDR2 as ANQGSEA.

This clonotype was seen at least ten times. The chain employs TRBV18 and TRBJ1-1; D perhaps matches TRBD1 (6 bases). V was pared by 3 bases and J by 3 bases, with 14 bases between. From germline, CDR1 is KGHSH and CDR2 LQKENI. CDR3 length: 15 residues. The CDR3 DNA reads as TGTGCCAGCTCACCGGGGGCGTTTGTTGACACTGAAGCTTTCTTT. Amino acid sequence: CASSPGAFVDTEAFF.

This clonotype was counted only a few times. V is TRBV18 and J is TRBJ2-7; the D gene is possibly TRBD2 (5 bases). V lost 6 bases and J 6 bases, leaving 18 bases between the germline ends. This CDR3 contains 14 residues. Germline-derived CDR1 and CDR2 are KGHSH and LQKENI. CDR3 residues: CASSRQETMGEQYF. The CDR3 nucleotides read TGTGCCAGCTCGCGGCAGGAGACTATGGGCGAGCAGTACTTC. The full variable domain, rest sourced from reference TRBV18 and TRBJ2-7, is NAGVMQNPRHLVRRRGQEARLRCSPMKGHSHVYWYRQLPEEGLKFMVYLQKENIIDESGMPKERFSAEFPKEGPSILRIQQVVRGDSAAYFCASSRQETMGEQYFGPGTRLTVT.

The chain employs TRBV20-1 and TRBJ1-1; 10 bases align to TRBD1. Germline V lookup: CDR1 DFQATT, CDR2 SNEGSKA (reference sequence). The CDR3 contains 15 residues. The V and J ends lost 0 bases and 3 bases, in that order; junction bases with no gene match: 4. The CDR3 protein is CSARDPGQGDTEAFF. The CDR3 nucleotides are TGCAGTGCTAGAGATCCCGGACAGGGGGACACTGAAGCTTTCTTT.

Only a few counts were recorded for this clonotype. Given a much more abundant clone one base away, this may be a read error. This sequence joins TRBV6-1 and TRBJ1-1, with D unclear. CDR1 is MNHNS and CDR2 is SASEGT in the germline V gene. CDR3 length: 14 amino acids. This CDR3 is CASTLQIRDTVAFF. The CDR3 DNA reads as TGTGCCAGCACCCTCCAAATCCGCGACACTGTAGCTTTCTTT.

This clonotype was seen many times. V gene TRBV12-3 or TRBV12-4 combines with J gene TRBJ1-5; D ambiguous. The CDR3 loop spans 14 amino acids. V lost 2 bases to trimming and J lost 0 bases, with 5 bases between them. The CDR3 bases are TGTGCCAGCAGTTTAAGCGGTAGCAATCAGCCCCAGCATTTT. Translating it yields CASSLSGSNQPQHF.

Ten or more counts support this clonotype. The V and J genes are TRBV12-3 or TRBV12-4 and TRBJ2-7; TRBD2 is a possible D gene (6 bases). Trimming removed 2 bases at V and 0 bases at J, with 8 bases between. The CDR3 runs 14 residues. The CDR3 coding sequence is TGTGCCAGCAGTTTAAGGGAGGACTCCTACGAGCAGTACTTC. This codes for CASSLREDSYEQYF.

This clonotype occurred many times. The CDR3 nucleotides are TGTGCCAGCAGCCCCCAGACGGTGAACACTGAAGCTTTCTTT. Encoded protein: CASSPQTVNTEAFF. The V gene is TRBV3-1, the J gene TRBJ1-1; D ambiguous. CDR1 and CDR2 from the germline V gene are LGHDT and YNNKEL (reference sequence). The CDR3 is 14 residues long. Trimming shortened V by 4 bases and J by 0 bases, and 9 bases separated the two germline ends.

A note on this clonotype: One junction end does not reproduce the germline sequence, and a read error may be involved. The rearrangement links TRBV29-1 to TRBJ2-7; the match to TRBD2 covers 12 bases. Germline V gene data show CDR1 as SQVTM and CDR2 as ANQGSEA. The CDR3 is 13 amino acids. CDR3: CSWTSGESYERYF. CDR3 coding DNA: TGCAGCTGGACTAGCGGGGAATCCTACGAGCGGTACTTC.

V gene TRBV28 combines with J gene TRBJ2-3; D not certain. Germline V lookup: CDR1 MDHEN, CDR2 SYDVKM. The CDR3 spans 14 residues. V was clipped by 3 bases and J by 10 bases, with 17 bases between them. The CDR3, as DNA: TGTGCCAGCAGTTTCGGGCAGAGCCGAAAGTCGCAGTATTTT. It translates to CASSFGQSRKSQYF.

The chain couples TRBV7-2 to TRBJ2-1, with TRBD2 matching 10 bases. Germline V gene sequence: CDR1 SGHTA, CDR2 FQGNSA. The CDR3 length is 16 residues. Trimming at V came to 2 bases and at J to 3 bases, leaving 4 bases not matched to a gene. CDR3 sequence reads: CASSLRLAGDYNEQFF. The CDR3 DNA follows: TGTGCCAGCAGCTTAAGGCTAGCGGGGGACTACAATGAGCAGTTCTTC.

This rearrangement joins TRBV6-2 or TRBV6-3 to TRBJ2-7, with a weak D call TRBD1 (5 bases). Trimming pared 5 bases from V and 3 bases from J, leaving 17 bases between. Germline values: CDR1 MNHEY, CDR2 SVGEGT. This CDR3 has 15 amino acids. CDR3 bases: TGTGCCAGCAGTACCACAGGTGCCTTGTTCTACGAGCAGTACTTC. Protein: CASSTTGALFYEQYF.